The 6 T cell receptor beta chains below come from one sample, sequenced in a study of blood T cell repertoires in COVID-19. Profiling relied on immunoSEQ multiplex PCR, and the TCRdb table lists in-frame clones only, not all of them. The sample includes about 120,000 clones, about four fifths of them seen just once. Material for sequencing was peripheral blood. The origin of the receptors is a woman at least 80 years old with acute or convalescent COVID-19.

The V call is TRBV18, the J call TRBJ1-1; tentative D call: TRBD1 (6 bases). The V gene's germline CDR1 is KGHSH and CDR2 LQKENI. The CDR3 is 15 amino acids. V gave up 3 bases and J gave up 0 bases, with 11 bases separating them. The CDR3 DNA reads TGTGCCAGCTCACCCCTCCAGGGGATGAACACTGAAGCTTTCTTT. Its translation: CASSPLQGMNTEAFF.

The V and J genes are TRBV7-2 and TRBJ2-7; 8 positions agree with TRBD1. The CDR3 contains 15 residues. Trimming at V came to 3 bases and at J to 7 bases, leaving 11 bases not matched to a gene. CDR1 SGHTA and CDR2 FQGNSA come from the germline V gene. CDR3 region: CASSFLTGEVGEQYF. CDR3 DNA: TGTGCCAGCAGCTTTTTGACAGGGGAAGTCGGGGAGCAGTACTTC.

This clone appeared once. The V and J genes are TRBV3-1 (or the pseudogene TRBV3-2) and TRBJ2-5; D is perhaps TRBD2 (7 bases). The CDR3 sequence is 15 residues long. Trimming shortened V by 4 bases and J by 5 bases, and 17 bases separated the two germline ends. Germline V gene lookup returns CDR1 LGHDT and CDR2 YNNKEL (reference sequence). The CDR3 sequence: CASSLSPGGGETQYF. The CDR3 nucleotides are TGTGCCAGCAGCCTAAGTCCGGGGGGCGGCGAGACCCAGTACTTC.

V usage is TRBV4-1 and J usage is TRBJ1-1; TRBD1 is a possible D gene (5 bases). Trimming took 5 bases from V and 0 from J, leaving 13 bases between them. CDR3 length equals 15 residues. Germline CDR1 MGHRA, CDR2 YSYEKL. CDR3 coding DNA: TGCGCCAGCAGCTGGGGCGGGGGGATGAACACTGAAGCTTTCTTT. It is translated as CASSWGGGMNTEAFF.

This chain uses TRBV10-3 with TRBJ2-1; 11 bases line up with TRBD2. The ends lost 6 bases at V and 9 bases at J; junction bases unmatched: 19. Germline values: CDR1 ENHRY, CDR2 SYGVKD. This CDR3 comprises 18 residues. The CDR3 sequence is CAIRSGGDSGRALSEQFF. CDR3 coding DNA: TGTGCCATCAGGTCCGGGGGGGATAGCGGGAGGGCCCTCAGTGAGCAGTTCTTC.

V usage is TRBV5-1 and J usage is TRBJ1-1; 8 bases align to TRBD1. In germline, CDR1 is SGHRS, CDR2 YFSETQ. With V trimmed by 2 bases and J by 2 bases, 5 bases remained unmatched. CDR3 size: 15 residues. The CDR3 protein is CASSFTGGVNTEAFF. The CDR3 DNA reads as TGCGCCAGCAGCTTTACAGGGGGAGTAAACACTGAAGCTTTCTTT.